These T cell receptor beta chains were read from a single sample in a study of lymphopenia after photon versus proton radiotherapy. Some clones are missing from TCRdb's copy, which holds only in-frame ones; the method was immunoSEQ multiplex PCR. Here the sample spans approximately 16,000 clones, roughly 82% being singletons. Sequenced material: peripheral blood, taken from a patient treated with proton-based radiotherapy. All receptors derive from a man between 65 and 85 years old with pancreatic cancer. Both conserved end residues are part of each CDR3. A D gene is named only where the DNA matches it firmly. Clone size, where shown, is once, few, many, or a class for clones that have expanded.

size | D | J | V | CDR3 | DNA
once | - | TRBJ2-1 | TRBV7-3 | CASSLRSATYNEQFF | TGTGCCAGCAGCTTAAGAAGCGCAACCTACAATGAGCAGTTCTTC
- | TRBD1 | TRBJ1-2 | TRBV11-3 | CASIPIHPVGQGACHYTF | TGTGCCAGCATCCCTATTCACCCCGTAGGACAGGGGGCCTGTCACTACACCTTC
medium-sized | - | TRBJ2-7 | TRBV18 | CASSETRPPPYEQYF | TGTGCCAGCTCAGAAACGCGTCCCCCGCCCTACGAGCAGTACTTC
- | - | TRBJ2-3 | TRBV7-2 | CASSLQSGSDTQYF | TGTGCCAGCAGCTTACAATCTGGGTCAGATACGCAGTATTTT
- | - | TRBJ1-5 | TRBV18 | CASSKFGGGDGGSNQPQHF | TGTGCCAGCTCAAAGTTCGGTGGAGGGGATGGTGGAAGCAATCAGCCCCAGCATTTT
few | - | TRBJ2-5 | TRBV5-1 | CASSLGGSQETQYF | TGCGCCAGCAGCTTGGGTGGGAGCCAAGAGACCCAGTACTTC
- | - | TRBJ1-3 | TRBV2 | CASSDESWDTIYF | TGTGCCAGCAGTGATGAGTCCTGGGACACCATATATTTT
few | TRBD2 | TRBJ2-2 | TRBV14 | CASSRRLANTGELFF | TGTGCCAGCAGCCGAAGACTAGCCAACACCGGGGAGCTGTTTTTT
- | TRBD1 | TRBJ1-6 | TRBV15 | CATSRAPNLQGRNSPLHF | TGTGCCACCAGCAGAGCTCCGAACCTACAGGGGAGGAATTCACCCCTCCACTTT
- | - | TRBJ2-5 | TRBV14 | CASSRLRGEQETQYF | TGTGCCAGCAGCCGCTTGAGGGGGGAACAAGAGACCCAGTACTTC
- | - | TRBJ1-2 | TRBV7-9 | CASSSTPGHLEGGYTF | TGTGCCAGCAGCTCGACTCCCGGACATCTTGAGGGTGGCTACACCTTC
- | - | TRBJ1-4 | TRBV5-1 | CASSLEGTGNEKLFF | TGCGCCAGCAGCTTGGAAGGGACGGGTAATGAAAAACTGTTTTTT
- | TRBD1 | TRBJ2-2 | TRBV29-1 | CSVEENRGGELFF | TGCAGCGTTGAGGAAAACAGGGGCGGGGAGCTGTTTTTT
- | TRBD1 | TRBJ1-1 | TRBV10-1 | CASSEPRQGATEAFF | TGCGCCAGCAGTGAGCCCCGGCAGGGGGCTACTGAAGCTTTCTTT
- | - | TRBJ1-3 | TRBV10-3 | CAISDINNAIYF | TGTGCCATCAGTGACATTAATAACGCCATATATTTT
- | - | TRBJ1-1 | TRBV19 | CASSIVGRGGKTTEAFF | TGTGCCAGTAGTATAGTGGGCAGGGGCGGTAAGACAACTGAAGCTTTCTTT
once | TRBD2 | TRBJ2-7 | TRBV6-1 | CASSDESGSSHEQYF | TGTGCCAGCAGTGATGAAAGCGGGAGTTCCCACGAGCAGTACTTC
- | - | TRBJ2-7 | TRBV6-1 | CASSQRWDYEQYF | TGTGCCAGCAGCCAACGTTGGGATTACGAGCAGTACTTC
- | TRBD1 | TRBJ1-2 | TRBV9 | CASSPSTGMNDYGYTF | TGTGCCAGCAGCCCTTCGACAGGGATGAATGACTATGGCTACACCTTC
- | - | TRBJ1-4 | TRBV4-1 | CASSQEMRLGKLFF | TGCGCCAGCAGCCAAGAAATGAGGTTAGGGAAACTGTTTTTT
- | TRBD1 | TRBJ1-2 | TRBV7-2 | CASSFGWGQGASGYTF | TGTGCCAGCAGCTTCGGATGGGGACAGGGGGCGTCTGGCTACACCTTC
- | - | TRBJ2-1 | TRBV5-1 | CASSGGIAGNEQFF | TGCGCCAGCAGCGGGGGGATTGCCGGTAATGAGCAGTTCTTC
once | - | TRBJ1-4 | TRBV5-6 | CASSVERGITNEKLFF | TGTGCCAGCAGCGTCGAGCGAGGTATTACTAATGAAAAACTGTTTTTT
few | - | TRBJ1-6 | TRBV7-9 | CASSLETPLHF | TGTGCCAGCAGCTTAGAGACACCCCTCCACTTT
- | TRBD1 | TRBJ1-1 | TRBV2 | CASSEQGQGNTEAFF | TGTGCCAGCAGTGAACAGGGACAGGGGAACACTGAAGCTTTCTTT
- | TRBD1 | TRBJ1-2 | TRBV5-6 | CASSLSAIDRAKGYTF | TGTGCCAGCAGCTTATCCGCAATCGACAGGGCGAAAGGCTACACCTTC
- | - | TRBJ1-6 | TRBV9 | CASSVADRTDSSPLHF | TGTGCCAGCAGCGTAGCCGATCGGACAGATTCCTCACCCCTCCACTTT
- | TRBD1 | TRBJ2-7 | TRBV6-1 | CASRWDRSSYEQYF | TGTGCCAGCAGATGGGACAGGAGTAGCTACGAGCAGTACTTC
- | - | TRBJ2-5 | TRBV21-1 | CASSRPGHQNSPKETQYF | TGTGCCAGCAGCAGGCCGGGACACCAAAATTCCCCCAAAGAGACCCAGTACTTC
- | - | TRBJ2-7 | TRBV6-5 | CASSYVTEQYF | TGTGCCAGCAGTTATGTGACTGAGCAGTACTTC
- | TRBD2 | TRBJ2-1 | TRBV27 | CASSSSGNQGEQFF | TGTGCCAGCAGCTCTAGCGGGAACCAGGGTGAGCAGTTCTTC
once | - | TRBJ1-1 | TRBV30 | CAWSRDGYEAFF | TGTGCCTGGAGTCGGGACGGATATGAAGCTTTCTTT
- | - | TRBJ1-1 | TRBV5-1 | CASSLYAAGSEAFF | TGCGCCAGCAGCTTGTACGCAGCGGGCTCTGAAGCTTTCTTT
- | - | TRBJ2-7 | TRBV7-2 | CASSRGHGASSYEQYF | TGTGCCAGCAGCCGGGGACATGGGGCGAGCTCCTACGAGCAGTACTTC
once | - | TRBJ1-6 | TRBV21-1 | CASSQSIYNSPLHF | TGTGCCAGCAGTCAGTCCATCTATAATTCACCCCTCCACTTT
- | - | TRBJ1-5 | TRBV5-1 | CASRSGTDSNQPQHF | TGCGCCAGCAGGTCCGGGACGGACAGCAATCAGCCCCAGCATTTT
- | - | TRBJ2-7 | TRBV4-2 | CASSQTGTLSYEQYF | TGTGCCAGCAGCCAGACCGGGACGCTTTCCTACGAGCAGTACTTC
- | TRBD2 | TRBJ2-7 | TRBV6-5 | CATLRGGIGTYEQYF | TGTGCCACCCTACGGGGGGGGATTGGGACCTACGAGCAGTACTTC
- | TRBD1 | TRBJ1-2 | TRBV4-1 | CASSQSQGASGYTF | TGCGCCAGCAGCCAGTCACAGGGGGCCAGTGGCTACACCTTC
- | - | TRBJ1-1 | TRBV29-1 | CSGTGGQDTEAFF | TGCAGCGGAACGGGGGGGCAGGACACTGAAGCTTTCTTT
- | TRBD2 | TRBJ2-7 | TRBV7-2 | CASSWASGGEYEQYF | TGTGCCAGCAGCTGGGCTAGCGGGGGAGAATACGAGCAGTACTTC
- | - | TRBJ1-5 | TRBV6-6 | CASSYNGGDQPQHF | TGTGCCAGCAGTTACAATGGCGGGGACCAGCCCCAGCATTTT
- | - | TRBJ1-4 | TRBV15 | CATSRDDGRGTATNEKLFF | TGTGCCACCAGCAGAGATGACGGTCGGGGCACTGCAACTAATGAAAAACTGTTTTTT
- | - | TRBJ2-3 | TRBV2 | CASKRGYTQYF | TGTGCCAGCAAGAGGGGGTATACGCAGTATTTT
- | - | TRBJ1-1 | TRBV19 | CASSTTVNTEAFF | TGTGCCAGTAGTACGACAGTGAACACTGAAGCTTTCTTT
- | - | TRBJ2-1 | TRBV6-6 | CASTSGASYNEQFF | TGTGCCAGCACCAGCGGAGCCTCCTACAATGAGCAGTTCTTC
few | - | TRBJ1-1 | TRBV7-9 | CASSLGDSPNTEAFF | TGTGCCAGCAGCTTAGGGGACTCCCCGAACACTGAAGCTTTCTTT
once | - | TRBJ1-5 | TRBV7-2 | CASSVSRDSPQHF | TGTGCCAGCAGCGTCAGTCGGGACTCGCCCCAGCATTTT